These 20 T cell receptor beta chains came from one sample sequenced in a study of blood T cells in healthy people across ages. Then a second PCR, running about 6 to 11 cycles, was carried out with a sample-barcoded 5' primer and a J-beta primer mix. In TCRdb, the 5' RACE reads were re-called with MiXCR into one record per CDR3 protein. The sample consists of roughly 860,000 distinct CDR3 sequences, 60% to 80% of them appearing once. Sequenced sample: blood. The receptors come from a young man in good health.

V and J are TRBV6-2 or TRBV6-3 and TRBJ2-1; 8 positions agree with TRBD2. Losses at the gene ends were 7 bases for V and 3 bases for J; bases not matched to a gene: 8. This CDR3 has 15 amino acids. Germline lookup yields CDR1 MNHEY and CDR2 SVGEGT. Here the CDR3 DNA reads TGTGCCAGCACCTCGCGCGGGGGGCACTACAATGAGCAGTTCTTC. This gives the protein CASTSRGGHYNEQFF.

This clonotype was observed a few times. The J gene is TRBJ2-1, the V gene TRBV10-3, with D perhaps assigned TRBD1 or TRBD2 (5 bases each). Germline V gives CDR1 ENHRY, CDR2 SYGVKD. There are 13 residues in the CDR3. The V gene lost 3 bases and the J gene lost 9 bases, with 12 bases spanning the gap. CDR3: CAISDWTGAEQFF. DNA of the CDR3: TGTGCCATCAGTGACTGGACTGGGGCTGAGCAGTTCTTC.

This clonotype was found once. The chain uses TRBV20-1 and TRBJ2-4, with D possibly TRBD2 on 6 matching bases. Germline values: CDR1 DFQATT, CDR2 SNEGSKA (reference sequence). Between the trimmed V and J ends, which lost 7 bases and 0 bases, there was a span of 19 bases. The CDR3 is 16 residues long. The CDR3 protein is CSGERGGELAKNIQYF. The CDR3 coding sequence is TGCAGTGGTGAAAGAGGCGGGGAGTTAGCCAAAAACATTCAGTACTTC.

There are a few counts of this clonotype. The V call is TRBV12-3 or TRBV12-4, the J call TRBJ2-4, with D possibly being TRBD2 (5 bases). The end of the DNA is better explained by TRBJ2-7, so the J call may be wrong. CDR3 length equals 13 residues. The CDR3 sequence: CASSIGLTYEQYF. CDR3 coding DNA: TGTGCCAGCAGTATCGGACTGACCTACGAGCAGTACTTC.

At least ten counts were recorded for this clonotype. V and J are TRBV7-2 and TRBJ2-7; D not resolved. The CDR3 is 15 residues long. Germline V gene data show CDR1 as SGHTA and CDR2 as FQGNSA. Trimming removed 6 bases from V and 0 bases from J, with 15 bases in between. The CDR3 region has the DNA TGTGCCAGCAGTCCTCGGACGGGCAGCTCCTACGAGCAGTACTTC. This sequence encodes CASSPRTGSSYEQYF.

This rearrangement joins TRBV6-5 to TRBJ2-5; 8 bases line up with TRBD2. The CDR3 runs to 16 residues. The junction had 19 bases not matched to a gene; V was cut back by 5 bases and J by 11 bases. The germline gives CDR1 MNHEY, CDR2 SVGAGI. CDR3 sequence: CASSPFLSGTVNEQYF. CDR3 nucleotide sequence: TGTGCCAGCAGTCCATTTCTTAGCGGGACGGTCAATGAGCAGTACTTC.

This chain joins TRBV29-1 and TRBJ2-1; D is unresolved. The CDR3 is 14 residues long. Trimming removed 6 bases from V and 5 bases from J, with 17 bases in between. CDR1 SQVTM and CDR2 ANQGSEA come from the germline V gene. For the CDR3, the DNA is TGCAGCGTGGCCCTATTCACGTCGGACAATGAGCAGTTCTTC. Its protein product is CSVALFTSDNEQFF.

This chain uses TRBV12-3 or TRBV12-4 with TRBJ1-5, with D possibly TRBD1 on 6 matching bases. This CDR3 spans 16 amino acids. V was shortened by 3 bases and J by 0 bases, with 12 bases between the two germline ends. In DNA, the CDR3 is TGTGCCAGCAGTTTGACAGGCCCTTATAGCAATCAGCCCCAGCATTTT. This gives the protein CASSLTGPYSNQPQHF.

The chain links TRBV9 to TRBJ2-5; 7 bases agree with TRBD1. The CDR3 is 14 residues long. V lost 0 bases and J lost 1; bases outside the gene matches: 0. Germline V gives CDR1 SGDLS, CDR2 YYNGEE. This CDR3 is CASSVEGAQETQYF. CDR3 sequence (DNA): TGTGCCAGCAGCGTAGAGGGGGCCCAAGAGACCCAGTACTTC.

This clonotype has just a few counts. One end of the junction varies from germline; a read error may be responsible. The V and J genes are TRBV7-2 and TRBJ2-4; TRBD2 is a possible D gene (5 bases). The J call is doubtful: the DNA matches TRBJ2-7 better. From germline, CDR1 is SGHTA and CDR2 FQGNSA. CDR3 size: 15 residues. In nucleotides, the CDR3 is TGTGCTAGCAGCTTAGCGCTAGCCACGGCCTACGAGCAGTACTTC. As protein: CASSLALATAYEQYF.

This rearrangement joins TRBV6-2 or TRBV6-3 to TRBJ2-2, with 9 bases that match TRBD2. Germline values: CDR1 MNHEY, CDR2 SVGEGT. J was trimmed by 5 bases and V by 2 bases; bases with no gene match: 3. This CDR3 is built from 15 residues. In DNA, the CDR3 is TGTGCCAGCAGTTACGGGCTAGCGGGGACCGGGGAGCTGTTTTTT. This gives the protein CASSYGLAGTGELFF.

J is TRBJ2-2 and V is TRBV5-1; perhaps TRBD1 as D (5 bases). The CDR3 contains 15 residues. Deletions cut 2 bases from V and 3 bases from J, with 11 bases between. Germline V gene sequence: CDR1 SGHRS, CDR2 YFSETQ. The chain's CDR3 is CASSLSQGDTGELFF. The DNA of the CDR3 is TGCGCCAGCAGCTTAAGCCAGGGCGACACCGGGGAGCTGTTTTTT.

In this sample, this clonotype turned up a few times. This chain uses TRBV6-2 or TRBV6-3 with TRBJ1-1; D not certain. V was clipped by 2 bases and J by 1 base, with 5 bases between them. The germline V gene encodes CDR1 MNHEY and CDR2 SVGEGT. There are 13 residues in the CDR3. The CDR3 reads CASSYGRNTEAFF. CDR3 bases: TGTGCCAGCAGTTACGGGAGGAACACTGAAGCTTTCTTT.

V is TRBV4-3 and J is TRBJ1-2; tentatively, D is TRBD1 (5 bases). Germline CDR1 is LGHNA and CDR2 is YSLEER. Trimming shortened V by 4 bases and J by 1 base, and 13 bases separated the two germline ends. The CDR3 has 15 residues. The CDR3 nucleotides read TGCGCCAGCAGCCCCGCAGCAGGGAGTAACTATGGCTACACCTTC. As protein: CASSPAAGSNYGYTF.

The genes are TRBV14 and TRBJ2-7; 13 bases are shared with TRBD2. The junction had 9 bases not matched to a gene; V was cut back by 1 base and J by 3 bases. This CDR3 has 18 amino acids. Germline V gives CDR1 SGHDN, CDR2 FVKESK. CDR3 region: CASSQGIGLAGANYEQYF. The CDR3 DNA follows: TGTGCCAGCAGCCAAGGAATCGGACTAGCGGGGGCCAACTACGAGCAGTACTTC.

V gene TRBV9 combines with J gene TRBJ2-1; D is uncertain. Per the germline V gene, CDR1 is SGDLS and CDR2 is YYNGEE. V was pared by 0 bases and J by 9 bases, with 13 bases between. The CDR3 consists of 14 residues. CDR3 sequence reads: CASSVDPGSGEQFF. The CDR3 DNA sequence: TGTGCCAGCAGCGTAGACCCAGGATCGGGTGAGCAGTTCTTC.

This clonotype was seen a single time. The chain combines TRBV28 with TRBJ2-3; D remains ambiguous. The CDR3 extends over 14 amino acids. V dropped 1 base and J dropped 10 bases, with 15 bases sitting between them. Per germline, CDR1 MDHEN and CDR2 SYDVKM. The CDR3 loop is CASSLYGPSVAQYF. CDR3 DNA: TGTGCCAGCAGTTTATATGGTCCGAGCGTCGCGCAGTATTTT. Full variable domain (remainder filled in from reference TRBV28 and TRBJ2-3): DVKVTQSSRYLVKRTGEKVFLECVQDMDHENMFWYRQDPGLGLRLIYFSYDVKMKEKGDIPEGYSVSREKKERFSLILESASTNQTSMYLCASSLYGPSVAQYFGPGTRLTVL.

The sample holds a few counts of this clonotype. V gene TRBV7-2 combines with J gene TRBJ2-1; TRBD2 agrees at 15 bases. This CDR3 has 17 residues. The germline gives CDR1 SGHTA, CDR2 FQGNSA. Trimming took 5 bases from V and 9 from J; bases not matched to a gene: 11. CDR3 bases: TGTGCCAGCAGCCCGAGACGGACTAGCGGGGGGGGTGGTGAGCAGTTCTTC. Translated, it gives CASSPRRTSGGGGEQFF. Full variable domain (remainder filled in from reference TRBV7-2 and TRBJ2-1): GAGVSQSPSNKVTEKGKDVELRCDPISGHTALYWYRQSLGQGLEFLIYFQGNSAPDKSGLPSDRFSAERTGGSVSTLTIQRTQQEDSAVYLCASSPRRTSGGGGEQFFGPGTRLTVL.

The chain has TRBV6-5 and TRBJ2-5; 10 nucleotides agree with TRBD2. The V and J ends lost 4 bases and 7 bases, in that order; junction bases with no gene match: 6. The CDR3 spans 14 residues. Germline V gene lookup returns CDR1 MNHEY and CDR2 SVGAGI. The CDR3 DNA is TGTGCCAGCAGTTTTCTAGCGGGGGAAGGGACCCAGTACTTC. It is translated as CASSFLAGEGTQYF.

This chain uses TRBV13 with TRBJ2-1, with D tentatively TRBD2 (5 bases). This CDR3 has 16 amino acids. Between the trimmed V and J ends, which lost 5 bases and 4 bases, there was a span of 18 bases. CDR1 is PRHDT and CDR2 is FYEKMQ in the germline V gene (reference sequence). CDR3 amino acids: CASSPERATPYNEQFF. The CDR3 coding sequence is TGTGCCAGCAGCCCAGAGAGGGCGACTCCATACAATGAGCAGTTCTTC. Together with reference TRBV13 and TRBJ2-1, the CDR3 gives the full variable domain: AAGVIQSPRHLIKEKRETATLKCYPIPRHDTVYWYQQGPGQDPQFLISFYEKMQSDKGSIPDRFSAQQFSDYHSELNMSSLELGDSALYFCASSPERATPYNEQFFGPGTRLTVL.